A single sample is the source of the 18 T cell receptor beta chains below, sequenced in a study of response to subunit inactivated influenza vaccine. TCRdb itself ran the RT-PCR reads through MiXCR, one entry per CDR3 protein. The data contain about 780,000 distinct CDR3 sequences, less than 20% of them singletons. Sequences were derived from PBMCs from blood, sampled roughly 5 days after vaccination. These receptors all come from a man aged 45-65 years who received an inactivated influenza vaccine.

The chain couples TRBV4-3 to TRBJ2-1, with 8 bases that match TRBD2. Germline CDR1 is LGHNA and CDR2 is YSLEER. The trim removed 0 bases at V and 16 bases at J, leaving 11 bases unmatched. The length of the CDR3 is 14 residues. In DNA, the CDR3 is TGCGCCAGCAGCCAAGATCTCAGCGGGAGTTTAAAATTCTTC. Translating it yields CASSQDLSGSLKFF.

Regarding this clonotype: At one of its ends the junction is not consistent with the germline gene, which may arise from a read error. The rearrangement links TRBV5-6 to TRBJ2-7, with a possible D match to TRBD2 (6 bases). This CDR3 contains 14 residues. CDR1 and CDR2 from the germline V gene are SGHDT and YYEEEE. For the CDR3, the DNA is TGTGACAGCAGCTGGGGGGTAGACACCTACGAGCAGTACTTC. Protein: CDSSWGVDTYEQYF.

This clonotype was counted many times. V and J are TRBV18 and TRBJ1-1; unclear D gene. V was shortened by 3 bases and J by 0 bases, with 5 bases between the two germline ends. From germline, CDR1 is KGHSH and CDR2 LQKENI. This CDR3 spans 13 amino acids. The CDR3 here is CASSPPMNTEAFF. CDR3 in DNA: TGTGCCAGCTCACCCCCCATGAACACTGAAGCTTTCTTT.

V and J are TRBV12-3 or TRBV12-4 and TRBJ1-4; D remains ambiguous. Trimming shortened V by 2 bases and J by 7 bases, and 8 bases separated the two germline ends. The CDR3 extends over 13 amino acids. The CDR3 sequence: CASSLSAVEKLFF. In nucleotides, the CDR3 is TGTGCCAGCAGTTTATCGGCAGTTGAAAAACTGTTTTTT.

For this clonotype: This may arise from a read error, as a much more abundant clone is one base away. This chain links TRBV9 with TRBJ2-7; D is possibly TRBD1 (5 bases). The germline V gene encodes CDR1 SGDLS and CDR2 YYNGEE. The CDR3 is 14 amino acids. The DNA of the CDR3 is TGTGCCACCAGCGTAGGTACAGGCTCCTACGAGCAGTACTTC. Translating gives CATSVGTGSYEQYF.

The chain recombines TRBV20-1 with TRBJ2-1; 10 bases are a match to TRBD1. This CDR3 is 13 amino acids long. The germline V gene has CDR1 DFQATT and CDR2 SNEGSKA (reference sequence). V dropped 6 bases and J dropped 6; count of bases not matched to a gene: 5. The CDR3 loop is CSATGGGGNEQFF. CDR3 sequence (DNA): TGCAGTGCGACAGGGGGCGGGGGCAATGAGCAGTTCTTC.

This clonotype showed up just a few times. A read error may produce the germline difference seen at one junction end. The chain carries TRBV15 and TRBJ2-3; 7 nucleotides agree with TRBD1. This CDR3 is 16 amino acids long. From germline, CDR1 is LNHNV and CDR2 YYDKDF (reference sequence). The CDR3 DNA sequence: TGTGCCACCAGAAGAGGGGGCCTCATGAAATCAGATACGCAGTATTTT. It encodes CATRRGGLMKSDTQYF.

This sequence joins TRBV28 and TRBJ1-5; D unclear. The CDR3 is made up of 17 amino acids. Trimming removed 4 bases at V and 2 bases at J, with 18 bases between. CDR1 MDHEN and CDR2 SYDVKM come from the germline V gene. DNA of the CDR3: TGTGCCAGCAGTTCACTTCAGATCTTATATGGCAATCAGCCCCAGCATTTT. This codes for CASSSLQILYGNQPQHF.

The table lists this clonotype with many counts. The V gene is TRBV24-1, the J gene TRBJ2-1; D is uncertain. This CDR3 region has 12 residues. V was shortened by 5 bases and J by 1 base, with 2 bases between the two germline ends. Germline CDR1 KGHDR, CDR2 SFDVKD. The CDR3 sequence is CATSGSYNEQFF. The DNA of the CDR3 is TGTGCCACCAGTGGTTCCTACAATGAGCAGTTCTTC.

Ten or more counts support this clonotype. The chain is built from TRBV9 and TRBJ2-1; D possibly corresponds to TRBD1 (5 bases). Germline lookup yields CDR1 SGDLS and CDR2 YYNGEE. This CDR3 has 15 amino acids. The V and J ends lost 0 bases and 1 base respectively, with 8 bases between them. CDR3 protein: CASSVGQSSYNEQFF. The DNA for the CDR3 is TGTGCCAGCAGCGTAGGACAGTCTTCCTACAATGAGCAGTTCTTC.

This clonotype was seen repeatedly, ten times or more. V and J are TRBV12-3 or TRBV12-4 and TRBJ2-3, with 8 bases matching TRBD2. This CDR3 is 15 amino acids long. Trimming removed 2 bases from V and 2 bases from J; junction bases left unmatched: 3. As DNA, the CDR3 is TGTGCCAGCAGTTTAAGCGGGGGATTCACAGATACGCAGTATTTT. Its translation is CASSLSGGFTDTQYF.

This clonotype has a count of ten or more. Here the CDR3 DNA reads TGCAGTGCTAGTCAGGGCACCGGGGAGCTGTTTTTT. Its translation is CSASQGTGELFF. The V call is TRBV20-1, the J call TRBJ2-2, with TRBD1 as a possible D gene (5 bases). Trimming stripped 3 bases from V and 4 bases from J, with 6 bases between. CDR3 length equals 12 residues. The germline V gene has CDR1 DFQATT and CDR2 SNEGSKA (reference sequence).

This clonotype came up a few times. The rearrangement joins TRBV12-3 or TRBV12-4 to TRBJ2-2; maybe TRBD1 (6 bases). With 6 bases removed from V and 6 bases from J, the gap between germline ends came to 14 bases. This CDR3 is 14 amino acids long. The CDR3 sequence is CASSLQGAAGELFF. The CDR3 DNA sequence: TGTGCCAGCAGCTTACAGGGAGCCGCCGGGGAGCTGTTTTTT.

This clonotype was observed a handful of times. The chain recombines TRBV20-1 with TRBJ1-5, with D possibly being TRBD1 (5 bases). The germline V gene encodes CDR1 DFQATT and CDR2 SNEGSKA (reference sequence). This CDR3 has 15 amino acids. The germline V and J ends were trimmed by 0 bases and 10 bases, with 19 bases remaining between them. The CDR3 coding sequence is TGCAGTGCTAGAGATCCGGGTCAGGGTAAGACCCCCCAGCATTTT. This sequence encodes CSARDPGQGKTPQHF.

This clonotype was counted a few times. The CDR3 region has the DNA TGTGCCAGCAGTCAAGGACGGGCAGATACGCAGTATTTT. Translation: CASSQGRADTQYF. The chain is built from TRBV12-3 or TRBV12-4 and TRBJ2-3; D remains ambiguous. CDR3 length equals 13 residues. Trimming took off 5 bases at V and 4 bases at J, with 10 bases between the two ends.

This chain links TRBV5-1 with TRBJ2-1; 9 bases agree with TRBD1. This CDR3 region has 17 residues. Germline V gene data show CDR1 as SGHRS and CDR2 as YFSETQ. V lost 4 bases to trimming and J lost 6 bases; unmatched junction nucleotides: 14. This chain's CDR3 is CASSLPSGTGLSNEQFF. CDR3 DNA sequence: TGCGCCAGCAGCCTACCCAGCGGGACAGGGTTGTCCAATGAGCAGTTCTTC. The full variable domain, rest sourced from reference TRBV5-1 and TRBJ2-1, is KAGVTQTPRYLIKTRGQQVTLSCSPISGHRSVSWYQQTPGQGLQFLFEYFSETQRNKGNFPGRFSGRQFSNSRSEMNVSTLELGDSALYLCASSLPSGTGLSNEQFFGPGTRLTVL.

The chain joins TRBV6-1 to TRBJ1-1; 7 nucleotides agree with TRBD1. Per germline, CDR1 MNHNS and CDR2 SASEGT. The CDR3 is 13 residues long. The J segment lost 11 bases and the V segment lost 6 bases, leaving 12 bases of the junction unmatched. CDR3 nucleotide sequence: TGTGCCAGCAGAACCGACAGGGCGTCCCCTGCTTTCTTT. Amino acids: CASRTDRASPAFF.

A few counts support this clonotype. The CDR3: CASTKGGSKGEQFF. In nucleotides, the CDR3 is TGTGCCAGCACAAAAGGGGGCTCAAAGGGTGAGCAGTTCTTC. The J gene is TRBJ2-1, the V gene TRBV12-3 or TRBV12-4, with 7 bases that match TRBD1. V shed 7 bases, J shed 9 bases, and the junction held 12 bases outside the gene matches. The CDR3 loop spans 14 amino acids.